This T cell receptor beta chain was found in a study of blood T cell repertoires in COVID-19. Looked up from germline, CDR1 is LNHDA and CDR2 is SQIVND (reference sequence). With 5 bases removed from V and 14 bases from J, the gap between germline ends came to 16 bases. The CDR3 extends over 13 amino acids. Original analysis: Amplification of reference gene primers provided the estimated nucleated cell counts. Generated by immunoSEQ multiplex PCR, the TCRdb table keeps only in-frame clones and is missing some. V and J calls and clone size are as listed in that table; D and trimming were resolved from the DNA. The table shows under 250,000 clones, with around four fifths occurring only once.

Sequenced sample: peripheral blood. The V call is TRBV19, the J call TRBJ1-6; D is uncertain. This clonotype originated in a woman aged 55-70 years who had recovered from COVID-19. The CDR3 loop is CASSEGGSLALHF. As DNA, the CDR3 is TGTGCCAGTAGTGAGGGTGGCAGCTTGGCCCTCCACTTT.